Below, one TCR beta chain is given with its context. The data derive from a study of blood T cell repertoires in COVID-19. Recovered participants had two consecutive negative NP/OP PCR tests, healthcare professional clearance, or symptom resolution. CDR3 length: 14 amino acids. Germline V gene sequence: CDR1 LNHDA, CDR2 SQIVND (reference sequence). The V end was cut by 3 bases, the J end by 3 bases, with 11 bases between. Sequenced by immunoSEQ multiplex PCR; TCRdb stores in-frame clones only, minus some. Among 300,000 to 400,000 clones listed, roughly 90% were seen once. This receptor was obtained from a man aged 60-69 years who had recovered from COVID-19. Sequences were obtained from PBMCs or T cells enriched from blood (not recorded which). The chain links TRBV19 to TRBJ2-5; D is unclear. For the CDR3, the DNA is TGTGCCAGTAGTATTGCATTGCGGAAAGAGACCCAGTACTTC. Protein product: CASSIALRKETQYF.